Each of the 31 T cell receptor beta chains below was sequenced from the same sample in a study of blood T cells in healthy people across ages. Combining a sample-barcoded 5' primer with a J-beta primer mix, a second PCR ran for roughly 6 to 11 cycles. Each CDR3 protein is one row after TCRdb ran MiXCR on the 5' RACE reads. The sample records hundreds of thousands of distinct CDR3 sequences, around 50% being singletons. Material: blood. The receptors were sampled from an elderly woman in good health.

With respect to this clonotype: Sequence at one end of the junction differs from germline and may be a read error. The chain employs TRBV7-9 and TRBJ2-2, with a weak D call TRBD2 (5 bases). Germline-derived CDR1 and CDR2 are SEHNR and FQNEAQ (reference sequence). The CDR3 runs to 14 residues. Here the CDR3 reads CASSLAPSVGELFF. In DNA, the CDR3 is TGTGCCAGCAGCTTAGCGCCTAGTGTTGGGGAGTTGTTTTTT.

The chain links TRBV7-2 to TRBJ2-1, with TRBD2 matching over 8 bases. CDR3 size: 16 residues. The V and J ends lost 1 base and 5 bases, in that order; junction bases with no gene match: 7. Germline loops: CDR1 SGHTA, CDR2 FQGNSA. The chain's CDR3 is CASSLVGWRGDNEQFF. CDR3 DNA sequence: TGTGCCAGCAGCTTAGTGGGTTGGCGGGGGGACAATGAGCAGTTCTTC. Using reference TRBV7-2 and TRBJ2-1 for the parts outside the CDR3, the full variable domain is GAGVSQSPSNKVTEKGKDVELRCDPISGHTALYWYRQSLGQGLEFLIYFQGNSAPDKSGLPSDRFSAERTGGSVSTLTIQRTQQEDSAVYLCASSLVGWRGDNEQFFGPGTRLTVL.

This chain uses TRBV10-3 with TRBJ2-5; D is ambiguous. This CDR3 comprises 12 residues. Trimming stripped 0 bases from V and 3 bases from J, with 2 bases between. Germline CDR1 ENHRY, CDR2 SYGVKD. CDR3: CAISESEETQYF. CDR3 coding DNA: TGTGCCATCAGTGAGTCTGAAGAGACCCAGTACTTC.

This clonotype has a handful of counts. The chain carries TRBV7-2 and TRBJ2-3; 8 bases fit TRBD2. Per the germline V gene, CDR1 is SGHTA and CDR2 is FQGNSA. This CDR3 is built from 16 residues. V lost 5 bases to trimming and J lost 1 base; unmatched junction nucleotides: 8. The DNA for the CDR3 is TGTGCCAGCAGCGACCGGGGGGGAGTAGGCACAGATACGCAGTATTTT. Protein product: CASSDRGGVGTDTQYF.

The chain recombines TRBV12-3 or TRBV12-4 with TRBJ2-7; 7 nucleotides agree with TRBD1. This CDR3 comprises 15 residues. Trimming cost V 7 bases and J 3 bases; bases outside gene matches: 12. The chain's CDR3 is CASKPGDRIYYEQYF. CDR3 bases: TGTGCCAGCAAGCCCGGGGACAGAATTTACTACGAGCAGTACTTC.

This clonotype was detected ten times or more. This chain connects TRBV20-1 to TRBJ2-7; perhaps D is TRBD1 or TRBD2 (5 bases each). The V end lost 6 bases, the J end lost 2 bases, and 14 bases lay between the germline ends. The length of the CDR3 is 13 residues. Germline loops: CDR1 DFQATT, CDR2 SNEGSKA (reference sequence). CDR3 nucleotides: TGCAGTGCCTGGGACCTAACGACCTACGAGCAGTACTTC. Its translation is CSAWDLTTYEQYF.

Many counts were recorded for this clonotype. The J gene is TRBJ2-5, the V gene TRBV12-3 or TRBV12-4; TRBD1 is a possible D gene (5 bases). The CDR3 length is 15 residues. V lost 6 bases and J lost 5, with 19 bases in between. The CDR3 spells CASSSFGGADETQYF. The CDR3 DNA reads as TGTGCCAGCAGCTCCTTCGGTGGGGCGGATGAGACCCAGTACTTC.

The CDR3 loop reads CVSSLVDTQYF. CDR3 nucleotides: TGTGTTAGCAGCTTAGTGGATACGCAGTATTTT. The rearrangement uses TRBV7-2 and TRBJ2-3; no reliable D call. CDR3 length: 11 amino acids. In germline, CDR1 is SGHTA, CDR2 FQGNSA.

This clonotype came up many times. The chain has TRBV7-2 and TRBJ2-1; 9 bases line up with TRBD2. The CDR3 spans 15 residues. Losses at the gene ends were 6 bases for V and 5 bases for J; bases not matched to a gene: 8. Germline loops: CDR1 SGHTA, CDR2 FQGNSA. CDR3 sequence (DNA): TGTGCCAGCAGTCAAATAGCGGGGGCTAACAATGAGCAGTTCTTC. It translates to CASSQIAGANNEQFF.

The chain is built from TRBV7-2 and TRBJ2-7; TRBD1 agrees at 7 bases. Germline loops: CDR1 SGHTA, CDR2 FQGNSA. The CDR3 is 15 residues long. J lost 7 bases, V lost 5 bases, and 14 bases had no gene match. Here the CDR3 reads CASSRDRSSYNEQYF. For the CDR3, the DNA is TGTGCCAGCAGCCGGGACAGAAGCTCCTACAATGAGCAGTACTTC.

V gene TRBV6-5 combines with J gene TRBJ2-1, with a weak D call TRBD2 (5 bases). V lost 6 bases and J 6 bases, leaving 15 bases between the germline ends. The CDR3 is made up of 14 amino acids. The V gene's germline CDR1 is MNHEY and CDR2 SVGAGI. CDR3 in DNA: TGTGCCAGCAGCTTGGAGAAGCGGCCCAATGAGCAGTTCTTC. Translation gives CASSLEKRPNEQFF.

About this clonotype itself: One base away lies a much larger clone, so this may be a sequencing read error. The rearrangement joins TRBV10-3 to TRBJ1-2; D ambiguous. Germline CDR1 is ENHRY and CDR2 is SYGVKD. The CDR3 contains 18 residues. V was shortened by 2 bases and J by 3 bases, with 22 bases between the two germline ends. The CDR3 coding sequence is TGTGCCATCAGTGAGAGAGTCTGGAGGCCATCGATGGACTATGGCTACACCTTC. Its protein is CAISERVWRPSMDYGYTF.

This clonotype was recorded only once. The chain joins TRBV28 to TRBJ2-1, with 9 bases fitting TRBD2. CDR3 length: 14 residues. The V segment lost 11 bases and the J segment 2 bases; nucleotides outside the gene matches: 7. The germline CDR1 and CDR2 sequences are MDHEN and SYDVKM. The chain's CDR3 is CACRASGTYNEQFF. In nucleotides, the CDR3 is TGTGCCTGTCGAGCTAGCGGGACCTACAATGAGCAGTTCTTC.

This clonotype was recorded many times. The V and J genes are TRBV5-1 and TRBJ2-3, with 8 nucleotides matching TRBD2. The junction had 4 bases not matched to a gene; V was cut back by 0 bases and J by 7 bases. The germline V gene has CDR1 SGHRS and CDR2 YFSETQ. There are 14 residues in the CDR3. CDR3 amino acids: CASSLGAGENTQYF. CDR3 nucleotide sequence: TGCGCCAGCAGCTTGGGAGCGGGAGAGAATACGCAGTATTTT.

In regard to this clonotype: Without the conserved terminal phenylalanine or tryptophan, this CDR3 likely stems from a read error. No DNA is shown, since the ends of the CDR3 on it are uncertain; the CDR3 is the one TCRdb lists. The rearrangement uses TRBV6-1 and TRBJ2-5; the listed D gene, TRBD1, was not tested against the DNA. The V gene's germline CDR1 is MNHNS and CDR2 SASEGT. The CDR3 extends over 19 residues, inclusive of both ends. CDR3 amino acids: CASSEPPGQGPGGGYTFGS.

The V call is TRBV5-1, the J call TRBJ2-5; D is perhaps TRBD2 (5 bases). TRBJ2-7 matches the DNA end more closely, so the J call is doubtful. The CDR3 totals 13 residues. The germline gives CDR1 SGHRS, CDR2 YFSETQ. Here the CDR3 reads CASSPEAEYEQYF. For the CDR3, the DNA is TGCGCCAGCAGCCCGGAGGCAGAGTACGAGCAGTACTTC.

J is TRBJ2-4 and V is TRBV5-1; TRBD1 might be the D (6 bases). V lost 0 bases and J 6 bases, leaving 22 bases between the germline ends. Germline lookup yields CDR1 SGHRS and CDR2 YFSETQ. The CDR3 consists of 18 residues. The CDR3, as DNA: TGCGCCAGCAGCTTGGGGGGCAAACAGGGATTGAAAAGAAACATTCAGTACTTC. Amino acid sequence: CASSLGGKQGLKRNIQYF.

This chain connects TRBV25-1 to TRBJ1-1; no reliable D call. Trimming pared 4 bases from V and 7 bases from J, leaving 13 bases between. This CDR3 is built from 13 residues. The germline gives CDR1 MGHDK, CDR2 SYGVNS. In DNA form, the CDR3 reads TGTGCCAGCAGTGGCTCAGGACGGCGTGAAGCTTTCTTT. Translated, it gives CASSGSGRREAFF.

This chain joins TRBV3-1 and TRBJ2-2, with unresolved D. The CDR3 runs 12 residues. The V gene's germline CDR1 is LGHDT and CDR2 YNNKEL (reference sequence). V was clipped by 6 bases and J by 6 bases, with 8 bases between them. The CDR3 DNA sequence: TGTGCCAGCAGACAATCATCCGGGGAGCTGTTTTTT. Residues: CASRQSSGELFF.

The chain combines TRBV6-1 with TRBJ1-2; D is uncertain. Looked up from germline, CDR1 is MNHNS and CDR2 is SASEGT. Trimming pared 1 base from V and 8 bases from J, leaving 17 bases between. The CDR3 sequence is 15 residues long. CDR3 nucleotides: TGTGCCAGCAGTGAAGGTTTGTGGCTCCTTCGGGGCTACACCTTC. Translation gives CASSEGLWLLRGYTF.

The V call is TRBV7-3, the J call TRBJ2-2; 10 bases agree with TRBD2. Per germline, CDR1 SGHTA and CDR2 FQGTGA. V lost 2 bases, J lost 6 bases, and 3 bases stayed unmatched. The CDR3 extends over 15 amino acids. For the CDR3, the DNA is TGTGCCAGCAGCTTATTAGCGGGAGGACCCGGGGAGCTGTTTTTT. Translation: CASSLLAGGPGELFF.

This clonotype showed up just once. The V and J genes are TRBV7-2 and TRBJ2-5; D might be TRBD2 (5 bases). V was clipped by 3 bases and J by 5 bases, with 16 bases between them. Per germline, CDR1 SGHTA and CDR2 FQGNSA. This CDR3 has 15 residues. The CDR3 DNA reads TGTGCCAGCAGCTTGGAAAAGCGGCTGTTGGAGACCCAGTACTTC. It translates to CASSLEKRLLETQYF.

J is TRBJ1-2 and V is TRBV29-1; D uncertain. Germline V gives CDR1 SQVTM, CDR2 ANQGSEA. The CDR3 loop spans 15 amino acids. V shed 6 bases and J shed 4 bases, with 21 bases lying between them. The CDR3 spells CSVNSAPVSGYGYTF. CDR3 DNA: TGCAGCGTCAATTCTGCCCCGGTGTCCGGCTATGGCTACACCTTC.

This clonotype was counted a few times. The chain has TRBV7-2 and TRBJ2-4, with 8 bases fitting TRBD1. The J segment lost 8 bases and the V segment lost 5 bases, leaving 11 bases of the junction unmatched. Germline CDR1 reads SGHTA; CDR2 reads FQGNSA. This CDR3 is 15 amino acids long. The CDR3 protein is CASSPDRVGSDIQYF. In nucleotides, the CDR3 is TGTGCCAGCAGCCCGGACAGGGTCGGTTCGGACATTCAGTACTTC.

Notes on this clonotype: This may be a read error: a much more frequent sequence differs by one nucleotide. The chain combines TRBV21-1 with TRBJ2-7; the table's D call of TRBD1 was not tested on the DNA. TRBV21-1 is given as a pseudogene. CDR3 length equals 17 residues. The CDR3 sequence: CAGKPGTGRFEFYEQYF. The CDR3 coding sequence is TGTGCCGGGAAACCCGGGACAGGGAGGTTTGAGTTCTACGAGCAGTACTTC.

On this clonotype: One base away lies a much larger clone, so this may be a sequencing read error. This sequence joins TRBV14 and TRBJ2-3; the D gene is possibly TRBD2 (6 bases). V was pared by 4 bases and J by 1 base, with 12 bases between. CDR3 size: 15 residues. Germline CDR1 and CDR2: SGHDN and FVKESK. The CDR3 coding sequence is TGTGCCAGCAGCCCTAAGCGGGCAGGCACAGATACGCAGTATTTT. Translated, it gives CASSPKRAGTDTQYF.

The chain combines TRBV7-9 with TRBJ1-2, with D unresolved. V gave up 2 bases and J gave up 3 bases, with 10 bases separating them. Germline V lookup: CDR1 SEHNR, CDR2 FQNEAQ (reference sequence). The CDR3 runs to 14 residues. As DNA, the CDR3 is TGTGCCAGCAGCTTACCACTGGTTGACTATGGCTACACCTTC. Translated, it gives CASSLPLVDYGYTF.

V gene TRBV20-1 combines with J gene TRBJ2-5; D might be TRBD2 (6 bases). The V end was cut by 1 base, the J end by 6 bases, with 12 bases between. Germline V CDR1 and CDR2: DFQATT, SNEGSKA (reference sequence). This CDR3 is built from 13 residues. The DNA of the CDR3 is TGCAGTGCTAGAGGCGGAGGGGCTAAGACCCAGTACTTC. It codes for CSARGGGAKTQYF.

In DNA form, the CDR3 reads TGCAGTGCACGAGCGGCTCGCTCCTACAATGAGCAGTTCTTC. Its protein is CSARAARSYNEQFF. The chain combines TRBV20-1 with TRBJ2-1, with D tentatively TRBD2 (5 bases). CDR1 and CDR2 from the germline V gene are DFQATT and SNEGSKA (reference sequence). The CDR3 is 14 amino acids. V was clipped by 6 bases and J by 0 bases, with 12 bases between them.

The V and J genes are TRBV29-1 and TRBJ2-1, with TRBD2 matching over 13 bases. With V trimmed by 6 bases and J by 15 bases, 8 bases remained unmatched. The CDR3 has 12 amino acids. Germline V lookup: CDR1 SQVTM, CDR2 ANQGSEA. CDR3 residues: CSVGTSGDLRFF. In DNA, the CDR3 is TGCAGCGTGGGGACTAGCGGGGACCTAAGGTTCTTC.

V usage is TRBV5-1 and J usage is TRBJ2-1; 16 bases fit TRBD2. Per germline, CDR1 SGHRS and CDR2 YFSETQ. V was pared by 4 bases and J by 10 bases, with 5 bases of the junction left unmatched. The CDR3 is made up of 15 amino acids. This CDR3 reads CASSTGTSGGAEQFF. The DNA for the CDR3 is TGCGCCAGCAGCACCGGGACTAGCGGGGGGGCGGAGCAGTTCTTC.